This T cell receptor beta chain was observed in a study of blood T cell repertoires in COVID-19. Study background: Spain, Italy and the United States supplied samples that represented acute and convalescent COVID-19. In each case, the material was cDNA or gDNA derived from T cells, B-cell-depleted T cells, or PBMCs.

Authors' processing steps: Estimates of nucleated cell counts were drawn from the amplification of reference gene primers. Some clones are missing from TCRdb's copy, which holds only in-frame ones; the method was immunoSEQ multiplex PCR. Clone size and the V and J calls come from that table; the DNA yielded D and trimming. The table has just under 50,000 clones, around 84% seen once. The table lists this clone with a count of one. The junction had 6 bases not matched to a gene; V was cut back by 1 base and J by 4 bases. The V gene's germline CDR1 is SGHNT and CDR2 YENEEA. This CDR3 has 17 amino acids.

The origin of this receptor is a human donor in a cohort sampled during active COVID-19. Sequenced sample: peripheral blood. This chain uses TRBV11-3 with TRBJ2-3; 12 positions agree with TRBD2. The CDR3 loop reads CASSLVTSGSRADTQYF. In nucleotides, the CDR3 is TGTGCCAGCAGCTTAGTGACTAGCGGGAGTCGGGCAGATACGCAGTATTTT. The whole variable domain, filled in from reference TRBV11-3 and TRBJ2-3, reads EAGVVQSPRYKIIEKKQPVAFWCNPISGHNTLYWYLQNLGQGPELLIRYENEEAVDDSQLPKDRFSAERLKGVDSTLKIQPAELGDSAVYLCASSLVTSGSRADTQYFGPGTRLTVL.